This is a list of T cell receptor beta chains from one sample in a study of CD8+ T cells in alopecia areata. Profiling relied on immunoSEQ multiplex PCR, and the TCRdb table lists in-frame clones only, not all of them. The sample comprises about 210,000 clones, approximately 57% of which are singletons, and roughly 1.5% rests with the top ten. The source material was CD4+ T cells sorted from blood, sampled at week 4, from a patient treated with tofacitinib. The receptors were gathered from a human donor with alopecia areata. Each CDR3 is given with its conserved first and last residue. D genes are given only for firm matches. Where a row states a size, it is once, few, many or the class of an expanded clone; other rows omit it.

D	J	size	V	DNA	CDR3
.	TRBJ1-2	.	TRBV10-3	TGTGCCATCTATCGGGACGGCCTACCTAACTATGGCTACACCTTC	CAIYRDGLPNYGYTF
.	TRBJ1-1	.	TRBV4-3	TGCGCCAGCAAACTAGCGGCAGGGATGAACACTGAAGCTTTCTTT	CASKLAAGMNTEAFF
.	TRBJ1-1	few	TRBV9	TGTGCCAGCAGCGCAGGATCGTTCATGAACACTGAAGCTTTCTTT	CASSAGSFMNTEAFF
TRBD2	TRBJ2-1	few	TRBV19	TGTGCCAGTAGTGTTCCCGGGACTAGTTACAATGAGCAGTTCTTC	CASSVPGTSYNEQFF
.	TRBJ2-2	once	TRBV5-1	TGCGCCAGCAGCTTAGGCGCCGGGGAGCTGTTTTTT	CASSLGAGELFF
.	TRBJ2-7	.	TRBV29-1	TGCAGCGCCAGACAGGACACCTACGAGCAGTACTTC	CSARQDTYEQYF
.	TRBJ1-6	.	TRBV5-1	TGCGCCAGCAGCTTGGATAATAATTCACCCCTCCACTTT	CASSLDNNSPLHF
.	TRBJ2-3	few	TRBV4-2	TGTGCCAGCAGCCAACTCACTAGGGGAGATACGCAGTATTTT	CASSQLTRGDTQYF
.	TRBJ2-5	.	TRBV13	TGTGCCAGCAGCTCCTCGGAGACCCAGTACTTC	CASSSSETQYF
TRBD1	TRBJ2-5	.	TRBV5-1	TGCGCCAGCAGCTTGAGGGGGCTTTCACAAGAGACCCAGTACTTC	CASSLRGLSQETQYF
.	TRBJ1-2	.	TRBV6-6	TGTGCCAGCAGTTCCAGAGACAGTTCCTATGGCTACACCTTC	CASSSRDSSYGYTF
.	TRBJ2-7	.	TRBV4-3	TGCGCCAGCAGCCAAGGGGTCAGTGACTACTACGAGCAGTACTTC	CASSQGVSDYYEQYF
.	TRBJ1-4	few	TRBV7-3	TGTGCCAGCAGCCCCATTACCTTACCGGTAGACAGAAATGAAAAACTGTTTTTT	CASSPITLPVDRNEKLFF
TRBD2	TRBJ2-1	.	TRBV4-3	TGCGCCAGCAGCCCTCATCACCTAGCGGGGGGGATCTACAATGAGCAGTTCTTC	CASSPHHLAGGIYNEQFF
TRBD2	TRBJ2-3	.	TRBV4-3	TGCGCCAGCAGCCAGGGACTAGCGGGGACAAGCACAGATACGCAGTATTTT	CASSQGLAGTSTDTQYF
TRBD1	TRBJ1-1	.	TRBV30	TGTGCCTGGAGTAGTGCCAGGACAGGAGCGAACACTGAAGCTTTCTTT	CAWSSARTGANTEAFF
.	TRBJ2-5	.	TRBV2	TGTGCCAGCAGTGACCAGCCCCGGGGCCCGGAGACCCAGTACTTC	CASSDQPRGPETQYF
.	TRBJ1-5	.	TRBV5-1	TGCGCCAGCAGCCCGGATAGCAATCAGCCCCAGCATTTT	CASSPDSNQPQHF
.	TRBJ1-2	.	TRBV29-1	TGCAGCGTACTGAACCGGGCCTCCTATGGCTACACCTTC	CSVLNRASYGYTF
.	TRBJ1-5	once	TRBV7-9	TGTGCCAGCAGCTTGGGGACCAAGGGGCATCAGCCCCAGCATTTT	CASSLGTKGHQPQHF
.	TRBJ1-4	.	TRBV29-1	TGCAGCGTTGAAGGGGGCAGGGATGGCGAAAAACTGTTTTTT	CSVEGGRDGEKLFF
.	TRBJ1-6	.	TRBV5-6	TGTGCCAGCAGCTTTACACGGATTTCACCCCTCCACTTT	CASSFTRISPLHF
TRBD2	TRBJ2-1	many	TRBV29-1	TGCAGCGTTGAAGATCCGATAGCGGGCTCCTACAATGAGCAGTTCTTC	CSVEDPIAGSYNEQFF
TRBD1	TRBJ1-6	once	TRBV7-8	TGTGCCAGCAGCCCTAGGGACAGGGGGCTAGGATACGGTTCACCCCTCCACTTT	CASSPRDRGLGYGSPLHF
TRBD2	TRBJ2-1	.	TRBV7-2	TGTGCCAAGGGGACTAGCGGGACATCGGAGCAGTTCTTC	CAKGTSGTSEQFF
.	TRBJ1-5	.	TRBV7-2	TGTGCCAGCAGCTACTACGGGAATCAGCCCCAGCATTTT	CASSYYGNQPQHF
.	TRBJ2-1	.	TRBV7-2	TGTGCCAGCAGCTTCATCAATGAGCAGTTCTTC	CASSFINEQFF
.	TRBJ1-2	.	TRBV19	TGTGCCAGTAGGACCGGATGGGGCTACACCTTC	CASRTGWGYTF
.	TRBJ2-5	once	TRBV2	TGTGCCAGCAGTGTGGTTTCGGAGACCCAGTACTTC	CASSVVSETQYF
.	TRBJ2-3	.	TRBV29-1	TGCAGCGGTGCCGGGACAAGAAGCACAGATACGCAGTATTTT	CSGAGTRSTDTQYF
.	TRBJ1-2	.	TRBV25-1	TGTGCCAGCAGTGAATCGGGGCTCTATGGCTACACCTTC	CASSESGLYGYTF
.	TRBJ2-3	few	TRBV29-1	TGCAGCGTTGAAGAGGCCCTCCCAGATACGCAGTATTTT	CSVEEALPDTQYF
.	TRBJ2-5	.	TRBV2	TGTGCCAGCAGTGTTACAGAGTCTAAAGAGTACTTC	CASSVTESKEYF
TRBD1	TRBJ2-5	.	TRBV29-1	TGCAGCGTCAGGACAGGGCATGAGACCCAGTACTTC	CSVRTGHETQYF
.	TRBJ2-1	few	TRBV10-3	TGTGCCATCAGTGAGCGGGGAAATGAGCAGTTCTTC	CAISERGNEQFF
TRBD1	TRBJ1-4	.	TRBV4-1	TGCGCCAGCAGCCCTGGACAGGAAACAGAAAAACTGTTTTTT	CASSPGQETEKLFF
.	TRBJ2-1	few	TRBV5-4	TGTGCCAGCAGCCTTCTCAATGAGCAGTTCTTC	CASSLLNEQFF
.	TRBJ2-4	few	TRBV6-6	TGTGCCAGCAGTCCAAGAGGGGCGGCCAAAAACATTCAGTACTTC	CASSPRGAAKNIQYF
TRBD1	TRBJ2-7	few	TRBV10-3	TGTGCCATCAGTGAGTCGGGACAGGGGGCATCCTACGAGCAGTACTTC	CAISESGQGASYEQYF